The clone carrying this T cell receptor beta chain showed up many times. The data originate from a study of metastatic and nonmetastatic thyroid tumors. TCRdb re-called the PCR reads through MiXCR. The profile shows some 38,000 clones, about 14% of them singletons. The CDR3 contains 13 residues. The germline V gene encodes CDR1 SGHRS and CDR2 YFSETQ. Trimming removed 3 bases at V and 3 bases at J, with 7 bases between. Not a single patient had been given any form of treatment at any point before undergoing thyroid surgery. The sequence was obtained from a female donor with papillary thyroid cancer or a benign thyroid nodule (not recorded which). Some clones in this sample may be carry-over from other donors' samples. Sequencing was performed on blood. This sequence joins TRBV5-1 and TRBJ1-5; no firm D call. DNA of the CDR3: TGCGCCAGCAGCTCGGGTGACAATCAGCCCCAGCATTTT. Translating gives CASSSGDNQPQHF.